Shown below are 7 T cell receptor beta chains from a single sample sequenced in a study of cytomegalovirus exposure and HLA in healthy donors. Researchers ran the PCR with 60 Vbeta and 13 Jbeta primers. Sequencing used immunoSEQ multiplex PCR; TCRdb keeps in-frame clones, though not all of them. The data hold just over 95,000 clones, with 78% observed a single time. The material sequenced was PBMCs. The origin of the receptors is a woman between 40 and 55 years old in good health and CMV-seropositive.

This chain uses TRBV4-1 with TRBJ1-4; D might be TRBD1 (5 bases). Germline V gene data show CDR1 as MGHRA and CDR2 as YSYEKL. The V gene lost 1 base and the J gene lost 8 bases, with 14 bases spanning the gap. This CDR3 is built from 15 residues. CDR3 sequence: CASSQVGQRLEKLFF. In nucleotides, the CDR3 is TGCGCCAGCAGCCAAGTGGGGCAGCGTTTAGAAAAACTGTTTTTT.

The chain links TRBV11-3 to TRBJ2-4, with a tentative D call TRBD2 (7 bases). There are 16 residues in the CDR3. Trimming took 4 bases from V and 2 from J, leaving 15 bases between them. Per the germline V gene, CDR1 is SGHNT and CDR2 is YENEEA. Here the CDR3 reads CASSSRGPGTKNIQYF. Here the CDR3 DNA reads TGTGCCAGCAGCTCGCGGGGGCCGGGGACCAAAAACATTCAGTACTTC.

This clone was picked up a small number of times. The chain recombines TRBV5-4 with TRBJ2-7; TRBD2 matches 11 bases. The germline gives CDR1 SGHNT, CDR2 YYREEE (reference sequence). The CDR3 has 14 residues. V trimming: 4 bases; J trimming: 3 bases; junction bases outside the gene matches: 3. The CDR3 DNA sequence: TGTGCCAGCAGCCCTGGGACTAGCGGCTACGAGCAGTACTTC. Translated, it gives CASSPGTSGYEQYF.

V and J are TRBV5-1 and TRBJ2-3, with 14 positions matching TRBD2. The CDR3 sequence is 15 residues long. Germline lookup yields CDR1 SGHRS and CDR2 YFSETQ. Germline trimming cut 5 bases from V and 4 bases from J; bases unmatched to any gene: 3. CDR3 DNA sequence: TGCGCCAGCAGGGGACTAGCGGGAGTGGCAGATACGCAGTATTTT. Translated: CASRGLAGVADTQYF.

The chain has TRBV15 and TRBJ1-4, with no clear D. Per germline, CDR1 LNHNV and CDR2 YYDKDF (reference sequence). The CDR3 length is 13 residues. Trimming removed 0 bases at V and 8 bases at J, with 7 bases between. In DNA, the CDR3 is TGTGCCACCAGCAGAGATACCAGGGAAAAACTGTTTTTT. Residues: CATSRDTREKLFF.

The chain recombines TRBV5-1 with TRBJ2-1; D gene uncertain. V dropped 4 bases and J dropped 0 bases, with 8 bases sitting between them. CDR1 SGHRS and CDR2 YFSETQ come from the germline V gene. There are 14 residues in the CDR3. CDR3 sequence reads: CASSPGNSYNEQFF. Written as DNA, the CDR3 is TGCGCCAGCAGCCCAGGAAACTCCTACAATGAGCAGTTCTTC. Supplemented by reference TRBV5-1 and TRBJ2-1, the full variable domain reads KAGVTQTPRYLIKTRGQQVTLSCSPISGHRSVSWYQQTPGQGLQFLFEYFSETQRNKGNFPGRFSGRQFSNSRSEMNVSTLELGDSALYLCASSPGNSYNEQFFGPGTRLTVL.

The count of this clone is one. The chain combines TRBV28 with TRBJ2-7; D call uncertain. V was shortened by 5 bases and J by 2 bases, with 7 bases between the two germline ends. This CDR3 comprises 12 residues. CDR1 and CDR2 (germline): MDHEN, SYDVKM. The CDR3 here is CASSPSPYEQYF. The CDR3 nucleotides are TGTGCCAGCAGTCCTTCCCCCTACGAGCAGTACTTC.